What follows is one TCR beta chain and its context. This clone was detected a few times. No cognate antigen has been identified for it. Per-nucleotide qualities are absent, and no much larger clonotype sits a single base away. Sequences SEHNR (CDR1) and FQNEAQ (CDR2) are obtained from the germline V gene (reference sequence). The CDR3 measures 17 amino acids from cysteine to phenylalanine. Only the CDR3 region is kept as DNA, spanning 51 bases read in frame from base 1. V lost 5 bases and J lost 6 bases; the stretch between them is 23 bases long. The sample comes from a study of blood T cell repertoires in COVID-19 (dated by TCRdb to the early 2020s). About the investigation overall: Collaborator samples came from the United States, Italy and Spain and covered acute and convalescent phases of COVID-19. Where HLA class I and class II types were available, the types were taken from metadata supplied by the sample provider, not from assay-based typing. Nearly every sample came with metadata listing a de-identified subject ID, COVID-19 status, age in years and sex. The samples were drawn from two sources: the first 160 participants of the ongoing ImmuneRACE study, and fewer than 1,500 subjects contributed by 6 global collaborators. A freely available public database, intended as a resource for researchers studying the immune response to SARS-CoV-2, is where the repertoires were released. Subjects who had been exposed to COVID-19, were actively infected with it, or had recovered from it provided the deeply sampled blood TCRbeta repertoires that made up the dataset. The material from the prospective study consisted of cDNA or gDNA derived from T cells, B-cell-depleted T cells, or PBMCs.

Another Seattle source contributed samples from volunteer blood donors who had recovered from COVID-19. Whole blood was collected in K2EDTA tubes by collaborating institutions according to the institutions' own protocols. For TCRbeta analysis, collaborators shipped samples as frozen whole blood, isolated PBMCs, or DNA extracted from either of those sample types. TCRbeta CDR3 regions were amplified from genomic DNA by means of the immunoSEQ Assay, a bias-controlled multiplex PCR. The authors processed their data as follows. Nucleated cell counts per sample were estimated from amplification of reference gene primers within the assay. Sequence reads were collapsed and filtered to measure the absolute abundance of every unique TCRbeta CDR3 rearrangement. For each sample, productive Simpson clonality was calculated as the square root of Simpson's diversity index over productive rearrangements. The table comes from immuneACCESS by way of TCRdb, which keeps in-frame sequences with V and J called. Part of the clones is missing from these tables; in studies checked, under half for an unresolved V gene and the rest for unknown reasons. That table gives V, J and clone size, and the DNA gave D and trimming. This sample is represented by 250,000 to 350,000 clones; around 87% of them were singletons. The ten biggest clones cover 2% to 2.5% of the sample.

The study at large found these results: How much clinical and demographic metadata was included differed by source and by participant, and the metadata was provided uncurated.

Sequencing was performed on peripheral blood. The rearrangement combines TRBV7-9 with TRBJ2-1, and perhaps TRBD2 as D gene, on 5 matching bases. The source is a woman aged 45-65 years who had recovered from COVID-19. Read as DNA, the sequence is TGTGCCAGCAGCCCCGGACTCGGTTCTGCTTCGGGCAATGAGCAGTTCTTC. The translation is CASSPGLGSASGNEQFF.